The rows below give T cell receptor beta chains drawn from one sample of a study of blood T cells in healthy people across ages. TCRdb redid the calling of the 5' RACE reads with MiXCR, one entry per CDR3 protein. The repertoire has 750,000 to 850,000 distinct CDR3 sequences, around 25% of them found once; the top ten carry under 4.5%. Separately, the same data were catalogued under a study of T cells of mothers and their children.

The specimen sequenced was blood. These receptors were obtained from a boy between 5 and 17 years old in good health. Each CDR3 is given without its conserved first and last residue.

TRBJ2-7 | 10 | TRBV27 | ASSSAAYEQY
TRBJ1-5 | 13 | TRBV19 | TSSIGGGRGQPQH
TRBJ2-5 | 12 | TRBV7-2 | ASSLVGIGETQY
TRBJ2-7 | 11 | TRBV7-9 | ASSGGVSYEQY
TRBJ2-2 | 11 | TRBV6-1 | ASSHGGVGELF
. | 17 | TRBV3-1 | ASSQGGGLAGSSSYEQY
TRBJ1-4 | 12 | TRBV5-1 | ASSSGGDNEKLF
TRBJ1-2 | 10 | TRBV27 | AAGAADYGYT
TRBJ2-5 | 11 | TRBV7-2 | ASLPLSGETQY
TRBJ2-4 | 13 | TRBV12-3/TRBV12-4 | ASSDPGQGLDIQY
TRBJ2-4 | 14 | TRBV27 | ASSIQGVLAKNIQY
TRBJ2-1 | 15 | TRBV14 | ASSQDFGTPRYNEQF
TRBJ1-5 | 12 | TRBV28 | ASRLDREVWAQH
TRBJ2-5 | 12 | TRBV21-1 | ASPRGQVGETQY
. | 11 | TRBV3-1 | ASSQGSWGEQF
TRBJ2-5 | 13 | TRBV9 | ASSRGRAEGETQY
TRBJ1-1 | 13 | TRBV4-2 | ASSQDPGPNTEAF
. | 10 | TRBV28 | ASSTWIYEQY
TRBJ2-1 | 14 | TRBV4-1 | ASSHALVGAGYEQF
TRBJ2-7 | 13 | TRBV28 | ASSWDRDRAYEQY
. | 11 | TRBV3-1 | ASSRERMNEQF
TRBJ2-1 | 11 | TRBV2 | ASSEIDYNEQF
. | 11 | TRBV24-1 | ATSDLGADGQF
TRBJ1-6 | 11 | TRBV11-2 | ASSLGSYSPLH
. | 12 | TRBV27 | ASLSSGSIHEQF
TRBJ2-3 | 15 | TRBV11-2 | ASSLRGETGGADTQY
TRBJ1-1 | 12 | TRBV19 | ASSLGPQYTEAF
TRBJ2-4 | 15 | TRBV9 | ASSVGGGSGAKNIQY
TRBJ2-2 | 16 | TRBV28 | ASSYGFGLASNTGELF
TRBJ1-6 | 16 | TRBV12-3/TRBV12-4 | ASSFTISGLTYNSPLH
TRBJ2-5 | 13 | TRBV7-9 | ASSPWAGGQETQY
. | 11 | TRBV12-3/TRBV12-4 | ASSFNSGNEQF
. | 12 | TRBV10-3 | AIRDLRGGYEQF
TRBJ1-6 | 14 | TRBV6-5 | ASSYAPDRLNSPLH
TRBJ2-5 | 13 | TRBV29-1 | SVLRLAGDQETQY
. | 13 | TRBV6-1 | ASSRGRMLIYEQY
TRBJ2-7 | 12 | TRBV29-1 | SVDVGGPSYEQY
TRBJ2-5 | 14 | TRBV29-1 | SAAGTSGSLGETQY
TRBJ2-7 | 12 | TRBV12-3/TRBV12-4 | ASSRTGFAYEQY
. | 13 | TRBV4-1 | ASSPGQGAKFGQF
TRBJ1-2 | 13 | TRBV4-3 | ASSQDWGARYGYT
TRBJ1-3 | 13 | TRBV28 | ASSFRATSGNTIY
TRBJ2-1 | 13 | TRBV29-1 | SVRSGRAQTNEQF
TRBJ1-1 | 15 | TRBV12-3/TRBV12-4 | ASSIKVGQFMNTEAF
TRBJ2-1 | 13 | TRBV6-5 | ASRSGTSSYNEQF
TRBJ2-7 | 12 | TRBV12-3/TRBV12-4 | ASSLSESSYVQY
TRBJ2-5 | 14 | TRBV6-1 | ASSEFVRGPQETQY
TRBJ2-3 | 11 | TRBV20-1 | SATYRGTDTQY
TRBJ2-1 | 12 | TRBV6-6 | ASSIAGTRDEQF
TRBJ1-4 | 14 | TRBV6-2/TRBV6-3 | ASRIGQGATNEKLF
TRBJ1-4 | 14 | TRBV16 | ASSPQPGTENEKLF